This TCR beta chain derives from a study of T cell repertoires in cytomegalovirus infection. Study-wide background: Matching HLA type, along with CMV infection, was indicated by public TCR beta signatures.

TCRdb analysed the reads with MiXCR anew, one entry per CDR3 protein. The sample holds roughly 230,000 distinct CDR3 sequences; roughly 22% are singletons and the top ten take 15% to 20%. V was pared by 6 bases and J by 7 bases, with 22 bases between. This CDR3 comprises 15 residues. Germline CDR1 is MNHEY and CDR2 is SMNVEV (reference sequence). Remarks on this clonotype: Its antigen is not identified.

Overall study results and limits: Cumulative frequency of public TCR beta families picked out carriers of CMV plus the relevant HLA. It was HLA-C-restricted CMV-specific TCR beta clonotypes that dominated the response ex vivo.

The chain has TRBV27 and TRBJ2-7; D perhaps matches TRBD2 (6 bases). This receptor was identified in a human donor in good health (CMV status not recorded). Some clones in this sample may be carry-over from other donors' samples. Material for sequencing was CD8+ T cells from PBMCs. The CDR3 nucleotides are TGTGCCAGCAGCCCAACGGGACTGACGACGAGGGAGCAGTACTTC. Its protein product is CASSPTGLTTREQYF.